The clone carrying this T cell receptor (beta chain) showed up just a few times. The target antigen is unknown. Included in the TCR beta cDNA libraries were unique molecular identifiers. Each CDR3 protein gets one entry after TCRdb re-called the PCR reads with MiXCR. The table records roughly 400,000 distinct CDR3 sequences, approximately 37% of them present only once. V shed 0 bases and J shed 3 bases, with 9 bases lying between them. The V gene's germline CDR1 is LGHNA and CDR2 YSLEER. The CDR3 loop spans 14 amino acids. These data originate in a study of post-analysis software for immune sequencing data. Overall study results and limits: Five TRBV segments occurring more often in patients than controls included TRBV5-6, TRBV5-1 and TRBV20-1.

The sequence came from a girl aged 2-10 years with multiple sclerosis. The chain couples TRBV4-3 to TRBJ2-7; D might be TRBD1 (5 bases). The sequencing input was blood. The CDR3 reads CASSQDLTDYEQYF. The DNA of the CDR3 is TGCGCCAGCAGCCAAGATTTGACAGACTACGAGCAGTACTTC.